The TCR beta chain under discussion was sequenced for a study of blood T cells in healthy people across ages. General study points: PBMCs left unsorted prevented a conclusive naive versus antigen-experienced comparison.

Next came a second PCR, run for roughly 6 to 11 cycles, which used a sample-barcoded 5' primer along with a J-beta primer mix. Every molecule of cDNA carried a tag from a template-switch adaptor with 12 random nucleotides. TCRdb fed the 5' RACE reads into MiXCR, producing one record per CDR3 protein. The table records some 850,000 distinct CDR3 sequences, about 26% of them present only once. Donation came from healthy Caucasian individuals in Russia who were aged about 6 to 95. As to this clonotype: The antigen is not known. A read error is likely, as this CDR3 ends without the conserved phenylalanine or tryptophan.

CDR1 SEHNR and CDR2 FQNEAQ come from the germline V gene (reference sequence). After removal of 5 bases from V and 4 bases from J, the junction contained 6 bases not matched to a gene. This CDR3 spans 14 amino acids. This sample was also put to use in a study of T cells of mothers and their children. That source adds: Slightly, though not significantly, more overlap was seen in related than in unrelated mother-child pairs.

The V and J genes are TRBV7-9 and TRBJ1-2; 8 nucleotides align to TRBD1. The TCR sequence derives from a boy aged 5 to 17 in good health. Sequenced input: blood. In DNA form, the CDR3 reads TGTGCCAGCAGCGAAATCGGACAGGGCTATGGCTACACCTCC. This translates into CASSEIGQGYGYTS.